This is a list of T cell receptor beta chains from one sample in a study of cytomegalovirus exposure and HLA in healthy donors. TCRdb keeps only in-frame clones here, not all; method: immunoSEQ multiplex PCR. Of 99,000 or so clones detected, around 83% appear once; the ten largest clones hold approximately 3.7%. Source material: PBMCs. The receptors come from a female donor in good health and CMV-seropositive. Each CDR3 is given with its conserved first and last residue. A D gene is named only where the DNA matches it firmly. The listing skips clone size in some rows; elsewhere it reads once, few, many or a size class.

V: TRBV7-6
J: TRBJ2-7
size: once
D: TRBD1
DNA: TGTGCCAGCAGCCTAGGCGCCGGGACAGGTGGTTACGAGCAGTACTTC
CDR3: CASSLGAGTGGYEQYF

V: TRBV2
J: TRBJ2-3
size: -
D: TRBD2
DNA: TGTGCCAGCAGTGGAGGCGGGGGGGCAGATACGCAGTATTTT
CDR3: CASSGGGGADTQYF

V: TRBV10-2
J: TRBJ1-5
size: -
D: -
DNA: TGCGCCAGATTGGGACACCAGCTGAATCAGCCCCAGCATTTT
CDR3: CARLGHQLNQPQHF

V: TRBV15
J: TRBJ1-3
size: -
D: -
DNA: TGTGCCACCAGCAGAGCGAGGGATACGGGGGGCTCTGGAAACACCATATATTTT
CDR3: CATSRARDTGGSGNTIYF

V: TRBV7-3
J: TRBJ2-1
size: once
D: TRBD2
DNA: TGTGCCAGCAGCTTAGGGGCTAGCGGGAGCGGCCACAATGAGCAGTTCTTC
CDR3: CASSLGASGSGHNEQFF

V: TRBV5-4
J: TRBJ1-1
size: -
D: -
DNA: TGTGCCAGCAGCTTGGAAGAGATGAACACTGAAGCTTTCTTT
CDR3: CASSLEEMNTEAFF

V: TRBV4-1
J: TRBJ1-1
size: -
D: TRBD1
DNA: TGCGCCAGCAGCCTCCGACAGGGAATTTACACTGAAGCTTTCTTT
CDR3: CASSLRQGIYTEAFF

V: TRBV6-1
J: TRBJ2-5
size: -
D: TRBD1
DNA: TGTGCCAGCACCCGAGACAGGGGGCAGGAGACCCAGTACTTC
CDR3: CASTRDRGQETQYF

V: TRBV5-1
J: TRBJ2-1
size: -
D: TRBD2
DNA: TGCGCCAGCAGCGGGTTAGCGGGAGGAGGGAACAATGAGCAGTTCTTC
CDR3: CASSGLAGGGNNEQFF

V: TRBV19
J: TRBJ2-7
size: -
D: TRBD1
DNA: TGTGCCGAGGGAGGGACAGGGGAGCGGGAGATGGGCTACGAGCAGTACTTC
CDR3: CAEGGTGEREMGYEQYF

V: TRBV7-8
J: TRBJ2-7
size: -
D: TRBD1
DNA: TGTGCCAGCAGCCCGGGGACAGGGTTCAACGAGCAGTACTTC
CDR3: CASSPGTGFNEQYF

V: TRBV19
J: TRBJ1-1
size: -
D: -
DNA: TGTGCCAGTAGTATCAGGGAGAACACTGAAGCTTTCTTT
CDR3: CASSIRENTEAFF

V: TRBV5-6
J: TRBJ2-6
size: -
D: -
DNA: TGTGCCAGCAGCTTGCAGGGTTTCTCCTCTGGGGCCAACGTCCTGACTTTC
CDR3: CASSLQGFSSGANVLTF

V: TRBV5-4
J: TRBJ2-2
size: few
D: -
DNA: TGTGCCAGCAGCTTGGCTTTTGACAGCTCGAACACCGGGGAGCTGTTTTTT
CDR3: CASSLAFDSSNTGELFF

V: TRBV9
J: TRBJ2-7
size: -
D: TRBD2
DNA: TGTGCCAGCAGCGGAACTAGCGGATCTTACGAGCAGTACTTC
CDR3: CASSGTSGSYEQYF

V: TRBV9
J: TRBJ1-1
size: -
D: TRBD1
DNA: TGTGCCAGCAGCGTACCTTTGACAGGGAGTGACACTGAAGCTTTCTTT
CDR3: CASSVPLTGSDTEAFF

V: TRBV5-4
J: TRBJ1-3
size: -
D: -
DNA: TGTGCCAGCAGCTTGGGCGGGTTTGGAAACACCATATATTTT
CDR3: CASSLGGFGNTIYF

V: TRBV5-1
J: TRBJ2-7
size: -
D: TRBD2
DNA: TGCGCCAGCAGCGCGGGGGGAGGGGGGGGTTACTACGAGCAGTACTTC
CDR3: CASSAGGGGGYYEQYF

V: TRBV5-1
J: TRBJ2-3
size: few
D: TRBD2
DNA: TGCGCCAGCAGTAGGACTAGCGGGGGGAGTAGCACAGATACGCAGTATTTT
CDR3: CASSRTSGGSSTDTQYF

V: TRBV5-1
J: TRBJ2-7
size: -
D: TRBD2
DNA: TGCGCCAGCAGATTGGGGCCAGCGGGAGTCTCCTACGAGCAGTACTTC
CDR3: CASRLGPAGVSYEQYF

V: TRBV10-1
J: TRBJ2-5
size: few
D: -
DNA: TGCGCCAGCAGTGACTTGGACTCCAAAGAGACCCAGTACTTC
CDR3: CASSDLDSKETQYF

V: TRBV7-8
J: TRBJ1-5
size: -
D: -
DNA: TGTGCCAGCAGCTTAGCCGGACACCGCTATAGCAATCAGCCCCAGCATTTT
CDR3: CASSLAGHRYSNQPQHF

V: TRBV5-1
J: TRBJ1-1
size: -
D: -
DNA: TGCGCCAGCAGCGAGCTTAACACTGAAGCTTTCTTT
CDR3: CASSELNTEAFF

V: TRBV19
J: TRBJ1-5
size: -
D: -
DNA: TGTGCCAGTAGTTCCCTTTCCCGGAGGGGGGGCGATCAGCCCCAGCATTTT
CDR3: CASSSLSRRGGDQPQHF

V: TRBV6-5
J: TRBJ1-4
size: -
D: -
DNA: TGTGCCAGCAGTTACGACAGGAGCACTAATGAAAAACTGTTTTTT
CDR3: CASSYDRSTNEKLFF

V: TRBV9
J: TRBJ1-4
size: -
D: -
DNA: TGTGCCAGCAGCCCTACAGGGTGGGCTAATGAAAAACTGTTTTTT
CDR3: CASSPTGWANEKLFF

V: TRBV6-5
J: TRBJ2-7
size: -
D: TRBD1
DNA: TGTGCCAGCAGGCAAAGGCCGGGACAGACGTACGAGCAGTACTTC
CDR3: CASRQRPGQTYEQYF

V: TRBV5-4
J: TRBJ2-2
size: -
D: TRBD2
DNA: TGTGCCAGCAACGACGGGACTAGCGGGACGGACACCGGGGAGCTGTTTTTT
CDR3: CASNDGTSGTDTGELFF

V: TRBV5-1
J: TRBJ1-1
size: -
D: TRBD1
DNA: TGCGCCAGCAGCTTGGCCTCACCGGGACAGGGCCTCACTGAAGCTTTCTTT
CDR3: CASSLASPGQGLTEAFF

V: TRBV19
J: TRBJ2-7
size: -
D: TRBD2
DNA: TGTGCCAGTAGTATCAAGACTAGCGGGAGATCCTACGAGCAGTACTTC
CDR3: CASSIKTSGRSYEQYF

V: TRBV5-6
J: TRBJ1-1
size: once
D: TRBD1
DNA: TGTGCCAGCAGCTTGGGTCCAGGGGGCATTGAAGCTTTCTTT
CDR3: CASSLGPGGIEAFF

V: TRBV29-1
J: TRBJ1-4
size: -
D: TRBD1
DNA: TGCAGCGTGGTACAGGGGGCCCTCGGAAAACTGTTTTTT
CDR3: CSVVQGALGKLFF

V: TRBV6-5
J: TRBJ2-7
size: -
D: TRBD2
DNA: TGTGCCAGCAGTTACCTAGCGGGCTCCTACGAGCAGTACTTC
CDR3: CASSYLAGSYEQYF

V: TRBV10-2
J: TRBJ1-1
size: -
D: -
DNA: TGCGCCAGCCGGCCGGGAGGGTCTGACACTGAAGCTTTCTTT
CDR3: CASRPGGSDTEAFF

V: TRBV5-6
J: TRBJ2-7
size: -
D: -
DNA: TGTGCCAGCAGCTTGGGACGGAGCTACGAGCAGTACTTC
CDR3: CASSLGRSYEQYF

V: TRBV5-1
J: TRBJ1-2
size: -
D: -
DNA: TGCGCCAGCAGCTTGGATGGAGCTTTCCCCGATGGCTACACCTTC
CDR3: CASSLDGAFPDGYTF

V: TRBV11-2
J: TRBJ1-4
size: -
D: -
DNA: TGTGCCAGCAGCTTAGAAAGCTATGAAAAACTGTTTTTT
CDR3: CASSLESYEKLFF

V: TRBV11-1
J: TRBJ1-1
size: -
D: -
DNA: TGTGCCAGCAGCTTAGCGTATCAGGGGGAAGCTTTCTTT
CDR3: CASSLAYQGEAFF

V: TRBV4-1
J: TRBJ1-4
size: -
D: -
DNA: TGCGCCAGCAGCCAAGTGGCCGGGGATGGAGAAAAACTGTTTTTT
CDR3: CASSQVAGDGEKLFF

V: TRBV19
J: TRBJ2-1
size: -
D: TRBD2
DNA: TGTGCCAGTAGTCTAGGACTAGCGGGCCTAGGGGACAATGAGCAGTTCTTC
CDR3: CASSLGLAGLGDNEQFF

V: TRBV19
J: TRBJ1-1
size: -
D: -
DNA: TGTGCCAGTAGTAGCCTTTTCGTACGGAGAACTGAAGCTTTCTTT
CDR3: CASSSLFVRRTEAFF

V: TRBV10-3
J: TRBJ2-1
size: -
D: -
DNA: TGTGCCATCAGTGAGACCGGAGGGCCCAACGGGAATGAGCAGTTCTTC
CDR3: CAISETGGPNGNEQFF

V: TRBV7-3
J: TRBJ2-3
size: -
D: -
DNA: TGTGCCAGCAGCTTAACGGGAGCTAGCACAGATACGCAGTATTTT
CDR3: CASSLTGASTDTQYF

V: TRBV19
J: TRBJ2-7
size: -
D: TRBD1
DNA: TGTGCCAGTAGTCCGGGACAGGGTTCTCACGAGCAGTACTTC
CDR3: CASSPGQGSHEQYF

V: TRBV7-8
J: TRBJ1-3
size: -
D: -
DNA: TGTGCCAGCAGCTTAATGGGGGCGCGTGGAAACACCATATATTTT
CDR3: CASSLMGARGNTIYF

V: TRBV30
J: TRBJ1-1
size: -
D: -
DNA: TGTGCCTGGAGCCACCGGACAGACACTGAAGCTTTCTTT
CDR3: CAWSHRTDTEAFF

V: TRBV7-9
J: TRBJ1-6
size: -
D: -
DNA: TGTGCCAGCAGCTTCAGCAGGGTGGACTCACCCCTCCACTTT
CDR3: CASSFSRVDSPLHF

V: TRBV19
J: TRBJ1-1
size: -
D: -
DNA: TGTGCCAGTAGTATAACGAGCGGCGGAGCTTTCTTT
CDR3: CASSITSGGAFF

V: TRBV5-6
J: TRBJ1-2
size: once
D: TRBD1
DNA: TGTGCCAGCAGCTTGGGACAGGGGAACTATGGCTACACCTTC
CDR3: CASSLGQGNYGYTF

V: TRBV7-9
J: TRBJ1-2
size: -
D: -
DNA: TGTGCCAGCAGCTTAGATCGGGCAGGCGGGTATGGCTACACCTTC
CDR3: CASSLDRAGGYGYTF

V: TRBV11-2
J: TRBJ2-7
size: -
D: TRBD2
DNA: TGTGCCAGCAGCCCTCTGGGGGGACTATCCTACGAGCAGTACTTC
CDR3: CASSPLGGLSYEQYF

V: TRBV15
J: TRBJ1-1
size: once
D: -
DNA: TGTGCCACCAGCAGATTTCGGGGTCCCACTGAAGCTTTCTTT
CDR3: CATSRFRGPTEAFF

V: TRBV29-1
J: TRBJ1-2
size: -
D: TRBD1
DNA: TGCAGCGTTGTACAGGGGTATGGCTACACCTTC
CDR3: CSVVQGYGYTF

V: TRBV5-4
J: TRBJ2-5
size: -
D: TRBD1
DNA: TGTGCCAGCAGCTTAGACAGGGGGCAGCTCGAGACCCAGTACTTC
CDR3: CASSLDRGQLETQYF

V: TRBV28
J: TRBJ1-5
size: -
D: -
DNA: TGTGCCAGCATCTCCTACAGGGGCAATCAGCCCCAGCATTTT
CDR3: CASISYRGNQPQHF

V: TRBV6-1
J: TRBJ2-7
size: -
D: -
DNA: TGTGCCAGCAGTGAAGGTGAGGGCACCTACGAGCAGTACTTC
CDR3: CASSEGEGTYEQYF

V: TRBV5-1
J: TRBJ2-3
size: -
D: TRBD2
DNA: TGCGCCAGCAGCTTGGAACTAGCGGATACGCAGTATTTT
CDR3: CASSLELADTQYF

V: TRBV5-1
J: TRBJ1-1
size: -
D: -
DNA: TGCGCCAGCGGGAGAGGGTTTGGGAACACTGAAGCTTTCTTT
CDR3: CASGRGFGNTEAFF